This T cell receptor beta chain came from a study of T cells in tumors and immune-related adverse events. This table comes from immunoSEQ multiplex PCR, and its TCRdb copy is limited to in-frame clones, with some not included. The sample consists of more than 4,500 clones, roughly 61% of them appearing once. The CDR3 totals 15 residues. Germline CDR1 is MNHEY and CDR2 is SVGAGI. Trimming stripped 0 bases from V and 2 bases from J, with 8 bases between. The receptor's source is a female donor with metastatic renal cell carcinoma. This specimen consisted of gut tissue, obtained from a patient treated with anti-PD-1 therapy. The J gene is TRBJ1-3, the V gene TRBV6-5, with D perhaps matching TRBD1 (5 bases). In nucleotides, the CDR3 is TGTGCCAGCAGTTACTCGTGGGGCCCTGGAAACACCATATATTTT. This translates into CASSYSWGPGNTIYF.